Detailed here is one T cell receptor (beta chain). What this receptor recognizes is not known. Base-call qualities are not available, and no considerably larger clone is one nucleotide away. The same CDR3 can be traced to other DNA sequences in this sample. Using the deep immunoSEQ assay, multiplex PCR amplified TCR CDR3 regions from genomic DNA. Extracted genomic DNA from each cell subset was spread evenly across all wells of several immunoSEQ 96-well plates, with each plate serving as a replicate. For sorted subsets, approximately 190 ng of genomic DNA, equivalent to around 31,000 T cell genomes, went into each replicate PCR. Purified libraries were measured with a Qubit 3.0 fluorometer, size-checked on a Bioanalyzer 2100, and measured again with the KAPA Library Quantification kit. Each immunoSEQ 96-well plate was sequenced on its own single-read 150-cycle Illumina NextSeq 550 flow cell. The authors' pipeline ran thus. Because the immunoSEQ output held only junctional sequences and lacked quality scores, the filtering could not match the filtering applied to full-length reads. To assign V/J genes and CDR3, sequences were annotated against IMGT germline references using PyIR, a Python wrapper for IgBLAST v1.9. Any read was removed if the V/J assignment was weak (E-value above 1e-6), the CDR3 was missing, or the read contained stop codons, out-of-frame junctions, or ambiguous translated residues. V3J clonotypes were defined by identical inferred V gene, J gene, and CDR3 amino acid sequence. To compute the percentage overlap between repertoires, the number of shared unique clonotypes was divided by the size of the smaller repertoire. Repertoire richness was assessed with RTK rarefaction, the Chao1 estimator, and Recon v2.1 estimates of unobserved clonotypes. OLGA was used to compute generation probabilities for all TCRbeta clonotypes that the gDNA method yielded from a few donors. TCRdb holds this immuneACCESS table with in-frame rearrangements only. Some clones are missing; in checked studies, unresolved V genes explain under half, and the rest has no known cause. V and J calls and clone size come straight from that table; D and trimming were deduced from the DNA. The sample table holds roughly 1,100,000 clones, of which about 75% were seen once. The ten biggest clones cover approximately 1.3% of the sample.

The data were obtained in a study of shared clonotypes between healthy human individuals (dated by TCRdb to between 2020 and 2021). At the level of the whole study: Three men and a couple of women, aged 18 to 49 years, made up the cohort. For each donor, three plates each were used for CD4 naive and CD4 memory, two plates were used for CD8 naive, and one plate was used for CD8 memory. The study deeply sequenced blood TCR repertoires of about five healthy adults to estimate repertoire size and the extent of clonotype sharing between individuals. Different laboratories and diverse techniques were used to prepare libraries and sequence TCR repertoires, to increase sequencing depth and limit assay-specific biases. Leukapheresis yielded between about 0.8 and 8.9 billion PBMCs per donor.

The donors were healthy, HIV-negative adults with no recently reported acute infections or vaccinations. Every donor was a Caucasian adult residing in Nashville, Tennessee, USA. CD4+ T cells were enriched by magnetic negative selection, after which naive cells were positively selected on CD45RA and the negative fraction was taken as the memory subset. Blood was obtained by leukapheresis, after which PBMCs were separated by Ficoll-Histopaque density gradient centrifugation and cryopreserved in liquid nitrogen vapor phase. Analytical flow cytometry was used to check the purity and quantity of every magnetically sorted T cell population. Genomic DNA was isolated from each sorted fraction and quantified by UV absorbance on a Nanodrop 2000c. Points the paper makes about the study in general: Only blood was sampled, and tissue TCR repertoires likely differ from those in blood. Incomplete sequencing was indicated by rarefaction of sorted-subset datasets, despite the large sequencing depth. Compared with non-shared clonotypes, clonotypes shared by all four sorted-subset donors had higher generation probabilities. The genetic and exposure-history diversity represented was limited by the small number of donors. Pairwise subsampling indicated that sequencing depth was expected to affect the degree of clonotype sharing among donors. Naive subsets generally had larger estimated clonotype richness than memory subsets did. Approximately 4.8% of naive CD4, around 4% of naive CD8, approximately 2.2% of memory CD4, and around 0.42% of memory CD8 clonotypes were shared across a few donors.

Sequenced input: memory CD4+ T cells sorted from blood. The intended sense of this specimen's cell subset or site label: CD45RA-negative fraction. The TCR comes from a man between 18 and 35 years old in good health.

This receptor carries the CDR3 CASSQGGRDTEAFF. The DNA reads as follows: TGCGCCAGCAGCCAAGGGGGGAGGGACACTGAAGCTTTCTTT. The chain couples TRBV4-3 to TRBJ1-1; a weak D assignment points to TRBD1 (5 bases agree). V is reduced by 1 base and J by 3 bases, leaving a spacing of 9 bases between them. The CDR3, from cysteine to phenylalanine, totals 14 residues. The sequence is cut down to CDR3 DNA, 42 bases in frame from base 1. Based on the germline V gene, the CDR1 and CDR2 sequences are LGHNA and YSLEER.